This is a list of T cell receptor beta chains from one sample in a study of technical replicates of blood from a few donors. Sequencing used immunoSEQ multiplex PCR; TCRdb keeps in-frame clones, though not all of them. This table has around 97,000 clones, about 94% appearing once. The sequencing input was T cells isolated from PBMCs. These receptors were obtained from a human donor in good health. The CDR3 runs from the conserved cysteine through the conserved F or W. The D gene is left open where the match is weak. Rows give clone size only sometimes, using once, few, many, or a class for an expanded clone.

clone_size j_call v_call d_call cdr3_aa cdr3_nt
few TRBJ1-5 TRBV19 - CASSIMWGRGQPQHF TGTGCCAGTAGTATAATGTGGGGAAGAGGGCAGCCCCAGCATTTT
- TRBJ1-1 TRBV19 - CASSIDRGGLDTEAFF TGTGCCAGTAGTATAGACCGCGGGGGATTAGACACTGAAGCTTTCTTT
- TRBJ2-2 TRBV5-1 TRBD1 CASSLIGQGATGELFF TGCGCCAGCAGCCTGATTGGGCAGGGGGCCACCGGGGAGCTGTTTTTT
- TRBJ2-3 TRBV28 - CASSSTDTNDPRAQYF TGTGCCAGCAGTTCGACCGATACCAACGATCCCAGGGCGCAGTATTTT
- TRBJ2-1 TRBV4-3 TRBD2 CASSQVLWTSRNEQFF TGCGCCAGCAGCCAAGTGCTGTGGACTAGCCGCAATGAGCAGTTCTTC
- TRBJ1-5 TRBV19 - CASSIGSGFNQPQHF TGTGCCAGTAGTATTGGCTCGGGGTTCAATCAGCCCCAGCATTTT
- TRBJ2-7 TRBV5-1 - CASSLGRAYEQYF TGCGCCAGCAGCTTGGGCAGGGCCTACGAGCAGTACTTC
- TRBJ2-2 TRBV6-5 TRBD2 CASSASSGRNGELFF TGTGCCAGCAGTGCATCTAGCGGGAGAAACGGGGAGCTGTTTTTT
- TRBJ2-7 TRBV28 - CASSLVAGGREQYF TGTGCCAGCAGTTTAGTGGCAGGGGGGCGCGAGCAGTACTTC
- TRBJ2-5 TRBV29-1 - CSVEGGSGGYETQYF TGCAGCGTTGAAGGCGGCAGCGGAGGGTACGAGACCCAGTACTTC
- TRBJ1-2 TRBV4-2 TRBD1 CASSQLGQGVGYGYTF TGTGCCAGCAGCCAACTGGGACAGGGAGTGGGCTATGGCTACACCTTC
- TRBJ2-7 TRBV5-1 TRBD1 CASRWGQDYEQYF TGCGCCAGCAGATGGGGACAGGACTACGAGCAGTACTTC
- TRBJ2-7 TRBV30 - CAWQYGTLTYEQYF TGTGCCTGGCAGTACGGGACACTGACCTACGAGCAGTACTTC
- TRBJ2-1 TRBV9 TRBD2 CASTLGTSGINEQFF TGTGCCAGCACCCTCGGGACTAGCGGGATTAATGAGCAGTTCTTC
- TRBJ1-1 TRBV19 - CASIPGAGPTEAFF TGTGCCAGTATCCCTGGGGCAGGACCCACTGAAGCTTTCTTT
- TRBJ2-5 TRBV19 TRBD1 CASSIGTGGQETQYF TGTGCCAGTAGTATTGGGACAGGGGGCCAGGAGACCCAGTACTTC
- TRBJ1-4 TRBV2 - CASSVIGPWRNEKLFF TGTGCCAGCAGTGTTATAGGCCCTTGGCGGAATGAAAAACTGTTTTTT